One sample yielded the 3 T cell receptor beta chains listed below, sequenced in a study of response to subunit inactivated influenza vaccine. TCRdb reprocessed the RT-PCR reads via MiXCR and lists one record per CDR3 protein. The sample includes approximately 170,000 distinct CDR3 sequences, more than 10% seen only once; the top ten take 25% to 30%. These data also formed part of another study, on T cells expressing NK-cell markers. That study adds: 5'RACE template switching with UMIs generated TCR beta cDNA.

This specimen consisted of CD8+ T cells sorted from PBMCs, obtained about 13 days after vaccination. The receptors originated from a man aged 45-65 years who received an inactivated influenza vaccine.

The rearrangement uses TRBV28 and TRBJ2-7, with D unresolved. This CDR3 comprises 14 residues. Germline CDR1 and CDR2: MDHEN and SYDVKM. Trimming removed 5 bases at V and 3 bases at J, with 14 bases between. Here the CDR3 reads CASSPSPIGYEQYF. CDR3 in DNA: TGTGCCAGCAGTCCCTCTCCTATCGGCTACGAGCAGTACTTC.

The chain has TRBV4-3 and TRBJ2-6; 9 nucleotides match TRBD2. After removal of 0 bases from V and 3 bases from J, the junction contained 9 bases not matched to a gene. Germline loops: CDR1 LGHNA, CDR2 YSLEER. This CDR3 region has 19 residues. The CDR3 bases are TGCGCCAGCAGCCAAGATGGGATAGCGGGAGTCGATGGGGCCAACGTCCTGACTTTC. Translation: CASSQDGIAGVDGANVLTF.

Only a few counts were recorded for this clonotype. CDR3 sequence reads: CASTPGRGAIHNSPLHF. DNA for the CDR3: TGTGCCAGCACACCCGGACGAGGGGCGATTCATAATTCACCCCTCCACTTT. This sequence joins TRBV28 and TRBJ1-6; a possible D gene is TRBD1 (5 bases). CDR1 is MDHEN, CDR2 SYDVKM, per germline. Trimming removed 7 bases at V and 5 bases at J, with 21 bases between. The CDR3 loop spans 17 amino acids.